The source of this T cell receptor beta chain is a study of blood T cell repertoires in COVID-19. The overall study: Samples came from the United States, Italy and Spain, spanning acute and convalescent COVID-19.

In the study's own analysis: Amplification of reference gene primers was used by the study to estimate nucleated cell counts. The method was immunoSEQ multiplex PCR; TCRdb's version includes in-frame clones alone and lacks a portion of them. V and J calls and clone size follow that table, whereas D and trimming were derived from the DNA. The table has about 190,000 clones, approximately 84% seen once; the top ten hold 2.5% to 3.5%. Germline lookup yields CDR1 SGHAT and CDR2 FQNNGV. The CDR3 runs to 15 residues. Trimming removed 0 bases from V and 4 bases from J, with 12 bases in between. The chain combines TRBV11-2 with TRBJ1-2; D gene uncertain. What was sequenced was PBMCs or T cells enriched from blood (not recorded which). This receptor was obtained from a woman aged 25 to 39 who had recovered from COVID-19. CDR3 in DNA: TGTGCCAGCAGCTTAGATCCCGGGTCCGCCTATGGCTACACCTTC. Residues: CASSLDPGSAYGYTF.